These 17 T cell receptor beta chains share one sample of origin, sequenced in a study of chemoradiotherapy in HPV16-positive cancers. Method: immunoSEQ multiplex PCR; TCRdb's copy keeps in-frame clones and lacks some. Altogether about 6,400 clones are present, 73% being singletons, with the ten largest covering about 30%. Here the sequenced sample was tumor tissue, taken from a patient who underwent chemoradiotherapy. All receptors come from a human donor with HPV-associated anogenital cancer.

CDR3 nucleotides: TGTGCCAGCAGTCCCCGGGGCGCGGGAGTATCCAATGAGCAGTTCTTC. It is translated as CASSPRGAGVSNEQFF. The chain combines TRBV27 with TRBJ2-1; 7 nucleotides align to TRBD2. The trim removed 5 bases at V and 6 bases at J, leaving 13 bases unmatched. CDR3 length equals 16 residues. The germline gives CDR1 MNHEY, CDR2 SMNVEV (reference sequence).

This clone was observed a handful of times. The rearrangement links TRBV9 to TRBJ2-7, with D possibly matching TRBD1 (5 bases). Germline V gene data show CDR1 as SGDLS and CDR2 as YYNGEE. This CDR3 has 14 residues. Trimming stripped 4 bases from V and 3 bases from J, with 14 bases between. The CDR3 reads CASSPGDRHYEQYF. The CDR3, as DNA: TGTGCCAGCAGCCCAGGAGACAGACACTACGAGCAGTACTTC.

V usage is TRBV6-4 and J usage is TRBJ2-1, with TRBD1 as a possible D gene (5 bases). V lost 3 bases and J lost 4, with 13 bases in between. Germline V gene sequence: CDR1 MRHNA, CDR2 SNTAGT. This CDR3 has 15 amino acids. This CDR3 is CASSEVAGWYNEQFF. CDR3 bases: TGTGCCAGCAGTGAAGTGGCAGGGTGGTACAATGAGCAGTTCTTC.

This clone was seen just once. J is TRBJ1-1 and V is TRBV7-9; D is ambiguous. V was pared by 2 bases and J by 6 bases, with 7 bases between. Germline V lookup: CDR1 SEHNR, CDR2 FQNEAQ (reference sequence). This CDR3 spans 12 amino acids. This chain's CDR3 is CASSLSLSEAFF. CDR3 nucleotide sequence: TGTGCCAGCAGCTTATCGCTCTCTGAAGCTTTCTTT.

This rearrangement joins TRBV5-1 to TRBJ2-2; D might be TRBD2 (7 bases). Germline CDR1 is SGHRS and CDR2 is YFSETQ. The CDR3 is 15 amino acids. V was cut by 5 bases and J by 0 bases, with 11 bases left in between. CDR3 bases: TGCGCCAGCAGTGGGGGGGCCACGAACACCGGGGAGCTGTTTTTT. This gives the protein CASSGGATNTGELFF.

This chain joins TRBV5-4 and TRBJ1-2; 7 positions match TRBD1. The germline gives CDR1 SGHNT, CDR2 YYREEE (reference sequence). With 3 bases clipped from V and 6 bases from J, the junction kept 5 bases outside the gene matches. The length of the CDR3 is 13 residues. The CDR3 sequence is CASSSQGDHGYTF. The CDR3 DNA sequence: TGTGCCAGCAGCTCCCAGGGGGACCATGGCTACACCTTC.

This chain connects TRBV19 to TRBJ2-7; tentative D call: TRBD1 (5 bases). V lost 0 bases, J lost 0 bases, and 12 bases lay in between. The CDR3 extends over 16 amino acids. Germline V gene sequence: CDR1 LNHDA, CDR2 SQIVND (reference sequence). The CDR3 here is CASSIEGQGNSYEQYF. In nucleotides, the CDR3 is TGTGCCAGTAGTATAGAGGGCCAGGGTAACTCCTACGAGCAGTACTTC.

V and J are TRBV10-3 and TRBJ2-1; tentatively, D is TRBD2 (5 bases). CDR3 length equals 12 residues. Germline loops: CDR1 ENHRY, CDR2 SYGVKD. V was cut by 10 bases and J by 3 bases, with 10 bases left in between. The CDR3 nucleotides are TGTGCCACCCGGGGAGACTACAATGAGCAGTTCTTC. Translation gives CATRGDYNEQFF.

The chain links TRBV5-1 to TRBJ2-5, with D possibly being TRBD2 (6 bases). The CDR3 is 13 amino acids. V was cut by 2 bases and J by 5 bases, with 10 bases left in between. CDR1 is SGHRS and CDR2 is YFSETQ in the germline V gene. The CDR3 sequence: CASSLLARETQYF. The CDR3 DNA sequence: TGCGCCAGCAGCTTACTAGCACGGGAGACCCAGTACTTC.

The chain recombines TRBV30 with TRBJ1-2; unclear D gene. CDR1 and CDR2 (germline): GTSNPN, SVGIG (reference sequence). Trimming left V 2 bases short and J 8 bases short, with 12 bases between. The CDR3 loop spans 12 amino acids. The CDR3 loop is CAWSSRWEGYTF. The DNA for the CDR3 is TGTGCCTGGAGTAGCAGGTGGGAAGGCTACACCTTC.

The rearrangement links TRBV7-8 to TRBJ1-1; 8 bases match TRBD1. V lost 6 bases to trimming and J lost 1 base; unmatched junction nucleotides: 10. The CDR3 extends over 16 amino acids. Germline V gene lookup returns CDR1 SGHVS and CDR2 FQNEAQ. The CDR3 here is CASSSYQGAKNTEAFF. In nucleotides, the CDR3 is TGTGCCAGCAGTTCATATCAGGGGGCCAAGAACACTGAAGCTTTCTTT.

V and J are TRBV7-2 and TRBJ2-7; D perhaps matches TRBD2 (5 bases). Trimming left V 1 base short and J 8 bases short, with 30 bases between. The CDR3 loop spans 19 amino acids. Germline values: CDR1 SGHTA, CDR2 FQGNSA. CDR3: CASSLDLDHTSGIYGKQYF. The CDR3 DNA sequence: TGTGCCAGCAGCTTAGATCTTGACCATACCTCAGGCATCTACGGGAAGCAGTACTTC.

V gene TRBV2 combines with J gene TRBJ1-2, with TRBD1 identical over 10 bases. CDR1 is SNHLY, CDR2 FYNNEI, per germline. Trimming cost V 10 bases and J 7 bases; bases outside gene matches: 9. The CDR3 runs to 13 residues. The CDR3 sequence is CAIPGQGISGYTF. CDR3 nucleotide sequence: TGTGCCATCCCGGGACAGGGGATATCTGGCTACACCTTC.

A single count supports this clone. The chain uses TRBV19 and TRBJ1-1, with D possibly matching TRBD1 (5 bases). Germline V gives CDR1 LNHDA, CDR2 SQIVND (reference sequence). Trimming removed 4 bases at V and 6 bases at J, with 12 bases between. The CDR3 covers 13 residues. The CDR3 sequence: CASSSISGPEAFF. The DNA for the CDR3 is TGTGCCAGTAGTAGCATATCAGGGCCTGAAGCTTTCTTT.

V usage is TRBV7-6 and J usage is TRBJ2-5, with 7 bases fitting TRBD2. CDR1 is SGHVS, CDR2 FNYEAQ, per germline. This CDR3 is built from 16 residues. The V gene end was trimmed by 5 bases and the J gene end by 1 base; junction bases not matched to a gene: 10. CDR3 region: CASSPLGRASQETQYF. DNA for the CDR3: TGTGCCAGCAGCCCTCTTGGGAGGGCCTCCCAAGAGACCCAGTACTTC.

The chain joins TRBV30 to TRBJ1-5; TRBD1 aligns across 9 bases. After removal of 3 bases from V and 4 bases from J, the junction contained 4 bases not matched to a gene. From germline, CDR1 is GTSNPN and CDR2 SVGIG (reference sequence). The CDR3 is 14 residues long. This CDR3 is CAWSGGQGNQPQHF. CDR3 sequence (DNA): TGTGCCTGGAGCGGGGGACAGGGAAATCAGCCCCAGCATTTT. The whole variable domain, filled in from reference TRBV30 and TRBJ1-5, reads SQTIHQWPATLVQPVGSPLSLECTVEGTSNPNLYWYRQAAGRGLQLLFYSVGIGQISSEVPQNLSASRPQDRQFILSSKKLLLSDSGFYLCAWSGGQGNQPQHFGDGTRLSIL.

This chain links TRBV2 with TRBJ2-3, with 10 bases identical to TRBD2. Losses at the gene ends were 5 bases for V and 6 bases for J; bases not matched to a gene: 11. Germline V gives CDR1 SNHLY, CDR2 FYNNEI. The CDR3 loop spans 16 amino acids. The CDR3 region is CASSTIYKREGDTQYF. DNA for the CDR3: TGTGCCAGCAGTACTATCTATAAGCGGGAGGGCGATACGCAGTATTTT.